This TCR beta chain stems from a study of shared clonotypes between healthy human individuals. Some clones are missing from TCRdb's copy, which holds only in-frame ones; the method was immunoSEQ multiplex PCR. The sample consists of around 1,900,000 clones, just over 90% of them appearing once. General study findings and limits: The study found lower generation probabilities in non-shared clonotypes than in those shared by all four donors. In general, naive subsets displayed greater estimated richness than memory subsets did. The naive CD4 repertoires of several donors were compared, and approximately 5% of clonotypes were shared.

With respect to this clone: Its target is unknown.

This CDR3 has 15 residues. Between the trimmed V and J ends, which lost 2 bases and 6 bases, there was a span of 15 bases. The germline V gene encodes CDR1 SEHNR and CDR2 FQNEAQ (reference sequence). CD45RO-negative CD8 cells positively selected for CCR7 made up the naive population, which excluded terminally differentiated effector memory CD45RA+ cells. The receptor's source is a man between 18 and 35 years old in good health. Some clones in this sample may be carry-over from other donors' samples. Sequenced sample: naive CD8+ T cells from PBMCs. The chain is built from TRBV7-9 and TRBJ2-3, with D maybe TRBD1 (5 bases). For the CDR3, the DNA is TGTGCCAGCAGCTTAAGGACACCGGGTGGGGATACGCAGTATTTT. Protein product: CASSLRTPGGDTQYF.